These T cell receptor beta chains were read from a single sample in a study of breast tumors, draining lymph nodes, adjacent tissues. From the multiplex PCR reads, TCRdb called clonotypes with MiXCR, one entry per CDR3 protein. The repertoire holds hundreds of thousands of distinct CDR3 sequences, with 32% as singletons. Specimen: axillary lymph node tissue. Source of these receptors: a female donor with breast cancer. Some clones in this sample may be carry-over from other donors' samples. Both conserved end residues are part of each CDR3. The D gene is left open where the match is weak. For some rows the clone size is stated as once, few or many, or as a class when expanded; others skip it.

J gene: TRBJ2-1
clone size: few
V gene: TRBV6-2/TRBV6-3
D gene: .
CDR3 DNA: TGTGCCAGCAGTCACGCCGATTACAATGAGCAGTTCTTC
CDR3 protein: CASSHADYNEQFF

J gene: TRBJ1-2
clone size: many
V gene: TRBV18
D gene: TRBD1
CDR3 DNA: TGTGCCAGCTCACCAGCGGACAGGGTATATGGCTACACCTTC
CDR3 protein: CASSPADRVYGYTF

J gene: TRBJ2-1
clone size: .
V gene: TRBV6-1
D gene: TRBD1
CDR3 DNA: TGTGCCAGCAAAAACGACAGGGGATACAATGAGCGGTTCTTC
CDR3 protein: CASKNDRGYNERFF

J gene: TRBJ2-7
clone size: many
V gene: TRBV18
D gene: .
CDR3 DNA: TGTGCCAGCTCATCCGACTACGAGCAGTACTTC
CDR3 protein: CASSSDYEQYF

J gene: TRBJ1-2
clone size: many
V gene: TRBV7-8
D gene: .
CDR3 DNA: TGTGCCAGCAGGCACGACAGCTATGGCTACACCTTC
CDR3 protein: CASRHDSYGYTF

J gene: TRBJ1-2
clone size: .
V gene: TRBV29-1
D gene: .
CDR3 DNA: TGCAGCGACCGGACTAGTGGGGAAAACAATGGCTACACCTTC
CDR3 protein: CSDRTSGENNGYTF

J gene: TRBJ1-1
clone size: once
V gene: TRBV20-1
D gene: .
CDR3 DNA: TGCAGTGTAGGACTCTGGAAGATGAACACTGAAGCTTTCTTT
CDR3 protein: CSVGLWKMNTEAFF

J gene: TRBJ1-6
clone size: many
V gene: TRBV6-2/TRBV6-3
D gene: .
CDR3 DNA: TGTGCCAGCAGTTACCAGGGGACAAATTCACCCCTCCACTTT
CDR3 protein: CASSYQGTNSPLHF

J gene: TRBJ2-1
clone size: many
V gene: TRBV5-1
D gene: .
CDR3 DNA: TGCGCCAGCAGCTTAGCGTCATCCGATGGCAATGAGCAGTTCTTC
CDR3 protein: CASSLASSDGNEQFF

J gene: TRBJ1-1
clone size: once
V gene: TRBV18
D gene: TRBD1
CDR3 DNA: TGTGCCAGCTCACCACAGGGGGCTGGAGCTTTCTTT
CDR3 protein: CASSPQGAGAFF

J gene: TRBJ2-7
clone size: many
V gene: TRBV14
D gene: .
CDR3 DNA: TGTGCCAGCAGCCAAGAGTATGGCGAGCAGTACTTC
CDR3 protein: CASSQEYGEQYF

J gene: TRBJ1-5
clone size: once
V gene: TRBV20-1
D gene: .
CDR3 DNA: TGCAGCGCCCTACCGGGGGTGAATCAGCCCCAGCATTTT
CDR3 protein: CSALPGVNQPQHF

J gene: TRBJ2-7
clone size: many
V gene: TRBV20-1
D gene: .
CDR3 DNA: TGCAGTGCAAGGGGCTCGGTGCAGTACTTC
CDR3 protein: CSARGSVQYF

J gene: TRBJ1-4
clone size: many
V gene: TRBV7-9
D gene: .
CDR3 DNA: TGTGCCAGCAGCTTAGGGAATATGAATGAAAAACTGTTTTTT
CDR3 protein: CASSLGNMNEKLFF

J gene: TRBJ1-4
clone size: .
V gene: TRBV6-1
D gene: .
CDR3 DNA: TGTGCCAGCACCGAGGGGGGCAGTGAAAAACTGTTTTTT
CDR3 protein: CASTEGGSEKLFF

J gene: TRBJ1-2
clone size: .
V gene: TRBV10-2
D gene: TRBD1
CDR3 DNA: TGCGCCAGCAGTGAGAGGGGGCAAGATGGCTACACCTTC
CDR3 protein: CASSERGQDGYTF

J gene: TRBJ2-7
clone size: .
V gene: TRBV25-1
D gene: TRBD1
CDR3 DNA: TGTGCCAGCAGTGCTAGGTTGGGGGACAGACCCTACGAGCAGTACTTC
CDR3 protein: CASSARLGDRPYEQYF

J gene: TRBJ1-4
clone size: .
V gene: TRBV7-3
D gene: .
CDR3 DNA: TGTGCCAGCAGCTTAACGCCTAGTGGAAAACTGTTTTTT
CDR3 protein: CASSLTPSGKLFF

J gene: TRBJ2-5
clone size: .
V gene: TRBV3-1
D gene: TRBD2
CDR3 DNA: TGTGCCAGCAGCCAAAGGATAGGGCTAGCGGGAGAGACCCAGTACTTC
CDR3 protein: CASSQRIGLAGETQYF

J gene: TRBJ2-5
clone size: .
V gene: TRBV2
D gene: TRBD2
CDR3 DNA: TGTGCCGACGCACCTTGGACTAGACAAGAGACCCAGTACTTC
CDR3 protein: CADAPWTRQETQYF

J gene: TRBJ2-1
clone size: few
V gene: TRBV30
D gene: .
CDR3 DNA: TGTGCCTGGACCAAAAAACGGGGCCCCTTCCTCGATGAGCAGTTCTTC
CDR3 protein: CAWTKKRGPFLDEQFF

J gene: TRBJ2-5
clone size: many
V gene: TRBV6-6
D gene: .
CDR3 DNA: TGTGCCAGCAGTCACCCTTCGGGACATCAAGAGACCCAGTACTTC
CDR3 protein: CASSHPSGHQETQYF

J gene: TRBJ2-7
clone size: many
V gene: TRBV18
D gene: .
CDR3 DNA: TGTGCCAGCTCACCAATCAAAAACGAGCAGTACTTC
CDR3 protein: CASSPIKNEQYF

J gene: TRBJ2-3
clone size: many
V gene: TRBV20-1
D gene: .
CDR3 DNA: TGCAGTGCTAGCTCGCGAGATACGCAGTATTTT
CDR3 protein: CSASSRDTQYF

J gene: TRBJ2-6
clone size: many
V gene: TRBV3-1
D gene: .
CDR3 DNA: TGTGCCAGCAGTCGCCTGCCAGGCGGGGCAATAAGGGGGGCCAACGTCCTGACTTTC
CDR3 protein: CASSRLPGGAIRGANVLTF

J gene: TRBJ2-1
clone size: few
V gene: TRBV10-1
D gene: .
CDR3 DNA: TGCGCCAGCAGTGAGTCGTGGGGTGTTGAGCAGTTCTTC
CDR3 protein: CASSESWGVEQFF

J gene: TRBJ1-1
clone size: few
V gene: TRBV4-1
D gene: .
CDR3 DNA: TGCGCCAGCAGCCAATGGGCAGCTCAGGGTGGAGCTTTCTTT
CDR3 protein: CASSQWAAQGGAFF

J gene: TRBJ1-2
clone size: many
V gene: TRBV10-3
D gene: .
CDR3 DNA: TGTGCCATCAGTGTCCACGGCTATGGCTACACCTTC
CDR3 protein: CAISVHGYGYTF

J gene: TRBJ2-5
clone size: many
V gene: TRBV30
D gene: .
CDR3 DNA: TGTGCCTGGAGTGTCGGGGGCGGTGGACAAGAGACCCAGTACTTC
CDR3 protein: CAWSVGGGGQETQYF

J gene: TRBJ2-3
clone size: many
V gene: TRBV28
D gene: .
CDR3 DNA: TGTGCCAGCACTTCAAGGTATACGCAGTATTTT
CDR3 protein: CASTSRYTQYF

J gene: TRBJ2-3
clone size: .
V gene: TRBV7-6
D gene: .
CDR3 DNA: TGTGCCGGCAGCTTAGGTCGCGGGACCGCGAAGTATTTT
CDR3 protein: CAGSLGRGTAKYF

J gene: TRBJ2-3
clone size: .
V gene: TRBV5-1
D gene: .
CDR3 DNA: TGCGCCAGCAGCTTGGGTGCAGATACGCACTATTTT
CDR3 protein: CASSLGADTHYF

J gene: TRBJ2-1
clone size: many
V gene: TRBV20-1
D gene: TRBD2
CDR3 DNA: TGCAGTGCTAGAGTCGGGAGGGCCCGTAATGAGCAGTTCTTC
CDR3 protein: CSARVGRARNEQFF

J gene: TRBJ1-1
clone size: .
V gene: TRBV12-3/TRBV12-4
D gene: TRBD1
CDR3 DNA: TGTGCCAGCCGAGGCGTAACAGGGGGTTGGGGCACTGAAGCTTTCTTT
CDR3 protein: CASRGVTGGWGTEAFF

J gene: TRBJ2-2
clone size: many
V gene: TRBV9
D gene: .
CDR3 DNA: TGTGCCAGCAGCGGACGACAGGAGAACACCGGGGAGCTGTTTTTT
CDR3 protein: CASSGRQENTGELFF

J gene: TRBJ1-6
clone size: .
V gene: TRBV11-1
D gene: TRBD1
CDR3 DNA: TGTGCCAGCAGTGCTACGACAGGGTTCGGCTCACCCCTCCACTTT
CDR3 protein: CASSATTGFGSPLHF

J gene: TRBJ1-3
clone size: many
V gene: TRBV4-3
D gene: .
CDR3 DNA: TGCGCCAGCAGCCTAAACAGGATTTCAGGAAACACCATATATTTT
CDR3 protein: CASSLNRISGNTIYF

J gene: TRBJ2-1
clone size: many
V gene: TRBV7-3
D gene: TRBD1
CDR3 DNA: TGTGCCAGCAGCTCCACAGGGGTAAATGAGCAGTTCTTC
CDR3 protein: CASSSTGVNEQFF

J gene: TRBJ2-3
clone size: many
V gene: TRBV5-1
D gene: TRBD1
CDR3 DNA: TGCGCCAGCAGCTTAACTGACAGGGGAAATACGCAGTATTTT
CDR3 protein: CASSLTDRGNTQYF

J gene: TRBJ1-1
clone size: .
V gene: TRBV20-1
D gene: .
CDR3 DNA: TGCAGTGCTCATACCGGGGCACTCGAAGCTTTCTTT
CDR3 protein: CSAHTGALEAFF

J gene: TRBJ2-7
clone size: .
V gene: TRBV9
D gene: .
CDR3 DNA: TGTGCCAGCAGCCTCAGGACGGACCCCTACGAGCAGTACTTC
CDR3 protein: CASSLRTDPYEQYF

J gene: TRBJ2-3
clone size: many
V gene: TRBV20-1
D gene: TRBD2
CDR3 DNA: TGCAGTGCTAGGCCGGGACTAGCGGGAGGGGCCACAGATACGCAGTATTTT
CDR3 protein: CSARPGLAGGATDTQYF

J gene: TRBJ2-7
clone size: many
V gene: TRBV5-6
D gene: TRBD2
CDR3 DNA: TGTGCCAGCAGCTTGGGTCTTGGACTAGCGGGTCTCGAGCAGTACTTC
CDR3 protein: CASSLGLGLAGLEQYF

J gene: TRBJ2-7
clone size: many
V gene: TRBV7-9
D gene: .
CDR3 DNA: TGTGCCGGCAGCACAGGACGGGGTCAGGAGCAGTACTTC
CDR3 protein: CAGSTGRGQEQYF

J gene: TRBJ1-4
clone size: many
V gene: TRBV7-9
D gene: .
CDR3 DNA: TGTGCCAGCAGCTTAGCTGGGGCAGGAAGCGAAAAACTGTTTTTT
CDR3 protein: CASSLAGAGSEKLFF

J gene: TRBJ2-1
clone size: many
V gene: TRBV11-2
D gene: .
CDR3 DNA: TGTGCCAGCAGCTTTGGAGGCAGGAGCTCCTACAATGAGCAGTTCTTC
CDR3 protein: CASSFGGRSSYNEQFF

J gene: TRBJ2-2
clone size: .
V gene: TRBV20-1
D gene: TRBD2
CDR3 DNA: TGCAGTGCCGGGAGGGGCGGGATAATGACCACCGGGGGGCTGTTTTTT
CDR3 protein: CSAGRGGIMTTGGLFF

J gene: TRBJ1-2
clone size: .
V gene: TRBV3-1
D gene: .
CDR3 DNA: TGTGCCAGCAGCCAACTCGGGGCGGGAAGCTACACCTTC
CDR3 protein: CASSQLGAGSYTF

J gene: TRBJ2-2
clone size: .
V gene: TRBV5-1
D gene: TRBD1
CDR3 DNA: TGCGCCAGCAGCTTGGCTCAACAGGGGAGCTCTGGAAACACCGGGGAGCTGTTTTTT
CDR3 protein: CASSLAQQGSSGNTGELFF

J gene: TRBJ1-2
clone size: many
V gene: TRBV7-9
D gene: .
CDR3 DNA: TGTGCCAGCAGTCAAAACTCAATTACAGGTTTCCCCACCTTC
CDR3 protein: CASSQNSITGFPTF

J gene: TRBJ2-7
clone size: many
V gene: TRBV12-3/TRBV12-4
D gene: TRBD2
CDR3 DNA: TGTGCCAGCAGTTTCTCGGGAGGTCCCTACGAGCAGTACTTC
CDR3 protein: CASSFSGGPYEQYF

J gene: TRBJ2-3
clone size: .
V gene: TRBV7-3
D gene: TRBD2
CDR3 DNA: TGTGCCAGCAGCACCAGACGGGGTGGGGCGGGAGTAAGTGATACGCAGTATTTT
CDR3 protein: CASSTRRGGAGVSDTQYF

J gene: TRBJ1-6
clone size: many
V gene: TRBV4-1
D gene: TRBD1
CDR3 DNA: TGCGCCAGCAGCCAAGATCGGGACAGGGGGGATTCACCCCTCCACTTT
CDR3 protein: CASSQDRDRGDSPLHF

J gene: TRBJ2-2
clone size: many
V gene: TRBV7-8
D gene: .
CDR3 DNA: TGTGCCAGCAGCTTACAGAGCGTAGCAAACACCGGGGAGCTGTTTTTT
CDR3 protein: CASSLQSVANTGELFF

J gene: TRBJ2-3
clone size: once
V gene: TRBV25-1
D gene: TRBD2
CDR3 DNA: TGTGCCAGCACAACTAGCGGAACTAGCACAGATACGCAGTATTTT
CDR3 protein: CASTTSGTSTDTQYF

J gene: TRBJ1-2
clone size: many
V gene: TRBV4-1
D gene: TRBD1
CDR3 DNA: TGCGCCAGCAGCCTCGGGGACAGGGCGGGCTACACCTTC
CDR3 protein: CASSLGDRAGYTF

J gene: TRBJ2-7
clone size: many
V gene: TRBV30
D gene: TRBD2
CDR3 DNA: TGTGCCTGTATAACCGGGCTAGCGGGCTACGAGCAGTACTTC
CDR3 protein: CACITGLAGYEQYF

J gene: TRBJ2-7
clone size: many
V gene: TRBV7-8
D gene: TRBD2
CDR3 DNA: TGTGCCAGCAGCCTGACTAGCGCTAACTACGAGCAGTACTTC
CDR3 protein: CASSLTSANYEQYF

J gene: TRBJ1-4
clone size: many
V gene: TRBV19
D gene: .
CDR3 DNA: TGTGCCAGTAGTAATCAGGGAGTGGGGGAAAAACTGTTTTTT
CDR3 protein: CASSNQGVGEKLFF

J gene: TRBJ2-5
clone size: many
V gene: TRBV29-1
D gene: .
CDR3 DNA: TGCAGCGTTGATGGGGAGACCCAGTACTTC
CDR3 protein: CSVDGETQYF